The present T cell receptor (beta chain) was sequenced within a study of human T cells and chemical hapten exposure. Study-wide context: Chiefly female patients presented with alopecia areata, totalis or universalis.

As to time point: pre-sensitization, week 0. Described treatment: therapeutic diphenylcyclopropenone sensitization with weekly scalp DPC. TCRdb re-called the RACE reads with MiXCR, one entry per CDR3 protein. The sample carries around 60,000 distinct CDR3 sequences, approximately 6.7% recorded once. Study results and limitations: High-frequency TCRs, those above 1 in 1000, stayed the same after DPC sensitization.

The table lists this clonotype with many counts. The antigen is not known. There are 15 residues in the CDR3. The junction had 12 bases not matched to a gene; V was cut back by 5 bases and J by 7 bases. Germline CDR1 MNHEY, CDR2 SVGEGT. This receptor was identified in a woman aged 25 to 39 with alopecia areata. Some clones in this sample may be carry-over from other donors' samples. V usage is TRBV6-2 or TRBV6-3 and J usage is TRBJ1-1; 8 bases align to TRBD1. Specimen: whole blood, collected in connection with sensitization to the hapten diphenylcyclopropenone (DPC). In DNA form, the CDR3 reads TGTGCCAGCAGTCAAACACTTCAGGGGGCAGATGAAGCTTTCTTT. Its translation is CASSQTLQGADEAFF.